Each of the 14 T cell receptor beta chains below was sequenced from the same sample in a study of shared T cell receptors in the human thymus. The repertoire was sequenced with immunoSEQ multiplex PCR; TCRdb's copy has only in-frame clones and lacks some. Of 450,000 to 650,000 clones in the sample, 70% to 80% were seen once. The same sample was also used in a study of human thymus T cells.

Sequencing was performed on thymocytes. The source of these receptors is a boy under three years old with a congenital heart defect.

The chain has TRBV7-9 and TRBJ2-5; 11 bases map to TRBD1. The CDR3 has 16 amino acids. Germline CDR1 and CDR2: SEHNR and FQNEAQ (reference sequence). V was pared by 1 base and J by 1 base, with 2 bases of the junction left unmatched. CDR3 DNA: TGTGCCAGCAGCTTAGAAGGGACAGGGGGCCAAGAGACCCAGTACTTC. It translates to CASSLEGTGGQETQYF.

This clone was detected only once. This rearrangement joins TRBV5-1 to TRBJ2-7; TRBD2 matches 8 bases. V trimming: 2 bases; J trimming: 4 bases; junction bases outside the gene matches: 5. This CDR3 spans 14 amino acids. Germline V gene sequence: CDR1 SGHRS, CDR2 YFSETQ. CDR3 sequence (DNA): TGCGCCAGCAGCTTACGAGCGGGAGATTACGAGCAGTACTTC. Translation: CASSLRAGDYEQYF. Using reference TRBV5-1 and TRBJ2-7 for the parts outside the CDR3, the full variable domain is KAGVTQTPRYLIKTRGQQVTLSCSPISGHRSVSWYQQTPGQGLQFLFEYFSETQRNKGNFPGRFSGRQFSNSRSEMNVSTLELGDSALYLCASSLRAGDYEQYFGPGTRLTVT.

This clone was seen once. V and J are TRBV12-5 and TRBJ2-3, with D tentatively TRBD2 (6 bases). V was clipped by 2 bases and J by 4 bases, with 16 bases between them. CDR1 LGHNT and CDR2 FRNRAP come from the germline V gene. The CDR3 contains 16 residues. DNA for the CDR3: TGTGCTAGTGGTTTGTTGACTAGTGGCATACCAGATACGCAGTATTTT. It encodes CASGLLTSGIPDTQYF.

This sequence joins TRBV10-3 and TRBJ1-2; TRBD1 agrees at 10 bases. The germline gives CDR1 ENHRY, CDR2 SYGVKD. The CDR3 is made up of 15 amino acids. The V and J ends lost 8 bases and 10 bases, in that order; junction bases with no gene match: 16. This chain's CDR3 is CAIPRDRGLPSDYTF. The CDR3, as DNA: TGTGCCATCCCCCGGGACAGGGGACTTCCTTCGGACTACACCTTC.

The V call is TRBV15, the J call TRBJ1-2; 7 bases are a match to TRBD1. Germline CDR1 is LNHNV and CDR2 is YYDKDF (reference sequence). The CDR3 has 14 amino acids. Trimming took 3 bases from V and 4 from J; bases not matched to a gene: 5. The CDR3 DNA is TGTGCCACCAGCAGTACCGGGACAGTCTATGGCTACACCTTC. Residues: CATSSTGTVYGYTF.

The chain is built from TRBV19 and TRBJ2-3; tentative D call: TRBD1 (6 bases). V lost 7 bases, J lost 5 bases, and 22 bases lay in between. The CDR3 has 16 amino acids. CDR1 LNHDA and CDR2 SQIVND come from the germline V gene (reference sequence). In DNA form, the CDR3 reads TGTGCCAGTATTTCGGGCTACAGGGTTGGAATAGATACGCAGTATTTT. As protein: CASISGYRVGIDTQYF.

V gene TRBV29-1 combines with J gene TRBJ2-5, with D possibly being TRBD2 (6 bases). Per the germline V gene, CDR1 is SQVTM and CDR2 is ANQGSEA. The CDR3 length is 13 residues. V was cut by 4 bases and J by 2 bases, with 11 bases left in between. Here the CDR3 DNA reads TGCAGCGTTGCGGGGCGGGATCAAGAGACCCAGTACTTC. Its protein is CSVAGRDQETQYF.

The chain links TRBV18 to TRBJ2-1; D gene unclear. This CDR3 is built from 11 residues. CDR1 KGHSH and CDR2 LQKENI come from the germline V gene. V was pared by 5 bases and J by 9 bases, with 8 bases between. The CDR3 spells CASSSGGEQFF. DNA of the CDR3: TGTGCCAGCTCATCGGGTGGTGAGCAGTTCTTC.

The gene calls are TRBV5-1 and TRBJ1-2; TRBD1 agrees at 11 bases. Germline V gene lookup returns CDR1 SGHRS and CDR2 YFSETQ. Trimming cost V 0 bases and J 2 bases; bases outside gene matches: 15. The CDR3 extends over 20 amino acids. The CDR3 bases are TGCGCCAGCAGCTTGGCCCCTCTCGGGACAGGGGGAAATGGAAACTATGGCTACACCTTC. Protein sequence: CASSLAPLGTGGNGNYGYTF.

V and J are TRBV7-2 and TRBJ2-7; possibly TRBD2 for D (7 bases). CDR1 is SGHTA, CDR2 FQGNSA, per germline. Between the trimmed V and J ends, which lost 5 bases and 6 bases, there was a span of 20 bases. This CDR3 has 15 residues. CDR3 protein: CASSPPGGREPEQYF. The CDR3 DNA reads as TGTGCCAGCAGCCCCCCGGGGGGCCGGGAGCCCGAGCAGTACTTC.

As to this clone: The same CDR3 also results from other DNA sequences found in this sample. The chain employs TRBV30 and TRBJ1-2, with D possibly matching TRBD1 (5 bases). CDR1 and CDR2 from the germline V gene are GTSNPN and SVGIG (reference sequence). V was clipped by 0 bases and J by 4 bases, with 21 bases between them. The CDR3 totals 17 residues. CDR3 region: CAWSVPSSPLDSYGYTF. As DNA, the CDR3 is TGTGCCTGGAGTGTCCCCTCCTCCCCCCTCGACAGCTATGGCTACACCTTC.

V gene TRBV5-6 combines with J gene TRBJ2-3; TRBD2 matches at 8 bases. V was pared by 0 bases and J by 3 bases, with 6 bases of the junction left unmatched. The CDR3 loop spans 16 amino acids. Germline assignment: CDR1 SGHDT and CDR2 YYEEEE. CDR3 DNA sequence: TGTGCCAGCAGCTTGGAGGGGACTAGTATTACAGATACGCAGTATTTT. Translated, it gives CASSLEGTSITDTQYF.

The chain recombines TRBV11-2 with TRBJ2-7; D call uncertain. V dropped 5 bases and J dropped 7 bases, with 21 bases sitting between them. This CDR3 region has 15 residues. The germline gives CDR1 SGHAT, CDR2 FQNNGV. This CDR3 reads CASSPPELATWEQYF. In nucleotides, the CDR3 is TGTGCCAGCAGCCCCCCGGAGCTGGCCACGTGGGAGCAGTACTTC. Full variable domain (rest looked up from reference TRBV11-2 and TRBJ2-7): EAGVAQSPRYKIIEKRQSVAFWCNPISGHATLYWYQQILGQGPKLLIQFQNNGVVDDSQLPKDRFSAERLKGVDSTLKIQPAKLEDSAVYLCASSPPELATWEQYFGPGTRLTVT.

V usage is TRBV5-6 and J usage is TRBJ2-7; 8 nucleotides match TRBD2. CDR3 size: 13 residues. The ends lost 4 bases at V and 2 bases at J; junction bases unmatched: 2. Germline loops: CDR1 SGHDT, CDR2 YYEEEE. CDR3 region: CASSMTSAYEQYF. In DNA, the CDR3 is TGTGCCAGCAGCATGACTAGCGCCTACGAGCAGTACTTC.